The rows below give T cell receptor beta chains drawn from one sample of a study of a mutant IDH1 vaccine in newly diagnosed glioma. Produced via immunoSEQ multiplex PCR; TCRdb's table is partial and in-frame only. The data show about 50,000 clones, with approximately 92% seen just once and less than 2.5% held by the top ten. These receptors are not linked to any known antigen. Sequencing was performed on PBMCs, taken from a glioma patient whose treatment included an IDH1 peptide vaccine. The receptors were sampled from a man aged 45-65 years with glioma. Each CDR3 is given with its conserved first and last residue. Each record gives: V gene, D gene, CDR3 protein. The D gene is left open where the match is weak.

v_gene: TRBV4-3; d_gene: TRBD1; CDR3aa: CASSLGTDEAFF
v_gene: TRBV19; d_gene: TRBD2; CDR3aa: CASSARLAGASEFF
v_gene: TRBV5-8; d_gene: NA; CDR3aa: CASSQKANTEAFF
v_gene: TRBV14; d_gene: TRBD1; CDR3aa: CASSNRGPGELFF
v_gene: TRBV30; d_gene: NA; CDR3aa: CAWSITAGSNYGYTF
v_gene: TRBV5-1; d_gene: NA; CDR3aa: CASSGGGPDRYTF
v_gene: TRBV18; d_gene: TRBD1; CDR3aa: CASSPRDSNEKLFF
v_gene: TRBV14; d_gene: NA; CDR3aa: CASGGTATGLTQQYF
v_gene: TRBV29-1; d_gene: TRBD1; CDR3aa: CSTEGVGQGVSGYTF
v_gene: TRBV5-4; d_gene: NA; CDR3aa: CASSPGPSNQPQHF
v_gene: TRBV28; d_gene: NA; CDR3aa: CASSLASISGNTIYF
v_gene: TRBV19; d_gene: TRBD1; CDR3aa: CASSIRQGSNQPQHF
v_gene: TRBV4-2; d_gene: TRBD2; CDR3aa: CASSQTSSGTYEQYF
v_gene: TRBV28; d_gene: NA; CDR3aa: CASRGGYGYTF
v_gene: TRBV4-1; d_gene: NA; CDR3aa: CASSPRGRYEQYF
v_gene: TRBV5-6; d_gene: NA; CDR3aa: CASSWTGTLNLRNTIYF
v_gene: TRBV6-1; d_gene: NA; CDR3aa: CASSEAGDYGYTF
v_gene: TRBV6-1; d_gene: TRBD1; CDR3aa: CASTEDRGDTEAFF
v_gene: TRBV11-3; d_gene: TRBD1; CDR3aa: CASSSGTGSYEQYF
v_gene: TRBV10-1; d_gene: NA; CDR3aa: CASSESVTQDTQYF
v_gene: TRBV6-6; d_gene: TRBD2; CDR3aa: CASNQGLAGVSDTQYF
v_gene: TRBV10-3; d_gene: NA; CDR3aa: CAISPGPNSYQETQYF
v_gene: TRBV5-6; d_gene: NA; CDR3aa: CASSLGGVDGYTF
v_gene: TRBV5-1; d_gene: NA; CDR3aa: CASSPDIPEAFF
v_gene: TRBV5-5; d_gene: NA; CDR3aa: CASSFITGSGQETQYF
v_gene: TRBV2; d_gene: NA; CDR3aa: CASSEGRGGHNEQFF
v_gene: TRBV2; d_gene: NA; CDR3aa: CASSELRETQYF
v_gene: TRBV9; d_gene: TRBD1; CDR3aa: CASTRGDRGGEKLFF
v_gene: TRBV30; d_gene: TRBD1; CDR3aa: CAWSVQGETEAFF
v_gene: TRBV7-8; d_gene: TRBD2; CDR3aa: CASRKFGAGANTGELFF
v_gene: TRBV7-9; d_gene: TRBD2; CDR3aa: CASSFPGLASHEQFF
v_gene: TRBV5-4; d_gene: TRBD2; CDR3aa: CASSLMRTSGGTDTQYF